These 30 T cell receptor beta chains were sequenced from one sample in a study of blood T cells in healthy people across ages. A second PCR of 7 to 11 cycles used a sample-barcoded 5' primer and a J-beta primer mix. TCRdb re-called the 5' RACE reads through MiXCR, storing one row per CDR3 protein. The repertoire includes roughly 1.7 million distinct CDR3 sequences, about 31% of them detected once, and roughly 12% sits in the top ten. The specimen sequenced was blood. The receptor set was obtained from a woman under 40 in good health.

The chain joins TRBV28 to TRBJ2-1, with TRBD1 matching over 8 bases. Germline-derived CDR1 and CDR2 are MDHEN and SYDVKM. After removal of 2 bases from V and 2 bases from J, the junction contained 23 bases not matched to a gene. The CDR3 is made up of 22 amino acids. In DNA form, the CDR3 reads TGTGCCAGCAGTTTACGCGGAGCCCGGCCGGGACAGGAGTTTAATCCCTACAATGAGCAGTTCTTC. Residues: CASSLRGARPGQEFNPYNEQFF.

The CDR3 sequence: CASSLADTMNTEAFF. The CDR3 DNA reads TGTGCCAGCAGCTTAGCAGACACCATGAACACTGAAGCTTTCTTT. V and J are TRBV7-2 and TRBJ1-1; D not certain. V was shortened by 0 bases and J by 0 bases, with 8 bases between the two germline ends. Germline values: CDR1 SGHTA, CDR2 FQGNSA. The CDR3 is made up of 15 amino acids.

The chain links TRBV7-3 to TRBJ2-5, with 7 bases matching TRBD2. Per the germline V gene, CDR1 is SGHTA and CDR2 is FQGTGA. This CDR3 region has 15 residues. With V trimmed by 2 bases and J by 5 bases, 8 bases remained unmatched. CDR3 nucleotides: TGTGCCAGCAGCTTAGGGGAGGGAACGGGGGAGACCCAGTACTTC. Translation gives CASSLGEGTGETQYF. Full variable domain (rest looked up from reference TRBV7-3 and TRBJ2-5): GAGVSQTPSNKVTEKGKYVELRCDPISGHTALYWYRQSLGQGPEFLIYFQGTGAADDSGLPNDRFFAVRPEGSVSTLKIQRTERGDSAVYLCASSLGEGTGETQYFGPGTRLLVL.

The rearrangement joins TRBV29-1 to TRBJ1-1, with 9 bases identical to TRBD1. The length of the CDR3 is 11 residues. V trimming: 7 bases; J trimming: 12 bases; junction bases outside the gene matches: 9. Germline loops: CDR1 SQVTM, CDR2 ANQGSEA. CDR3 loop: CSGWGTGKSFF. The CDR3 bases are TGCAGCGGGTGGGGGACAGGGAAGTCTTTCTTT. The entire variable domain, with the rest obtained from reference TRBV29-1 and TRBJ1-1, is as follows: SAVISQKPSRDICQRGTSLTIQCQVDSQVTMMFWYRQQPGQSLTLIATANQGSEATYESGFVIDKFPISRPNLTFSTLTVSNMSPEDSSIYLCSGWGTGKSFFGQGTRLTVV.

This sequence joins TRBV7-2 and TRBJ1-2; 9 bases are shared with TRBD1. Germline assignment: CDR1 SGHTA and CDR2 FQGNSA. The CDR3 length is 18 residues. V shed 1 base and J 7 bases; nucleotides not matched to a gene: 16. CDR3 region: CASSLGGGSTGGSGGYTF. CDR3 bases: TGTGCCAGCAGCTTAGGAGGGGGGTCGACAGGGGGGAGCGGTGGCTACACCTTC.

This clonotype was observed a few times. The chain uses TRBV7-2 and TRBJ2-3, with D possibly called TRBD1 or TRBD2 (5 bases each). CDR3 length: 16 amino acids. Trimming cost V 3 bases and J 3 bases, with 16 bases left between them. The germline V gene has CDR1 SGHTA and CDR2 FQGNSA. The CDR3 DNA is TGTGCCAGCAGCTTTCCGGGGCAGCAGATAACAGATACGCAGTATTTT. Residues: CASSFPGQQITDTQYF. The full variable domain, rest sourced from reference TRBV7-2 and TRBJ2-3, is GAGVSQSPSNKVTEKGKDVELRCDPISGHTALYWYRQSLGQGLEFLIYFQGNSAPDKSGLPSDRFSAERTGGSVSTLTIQRTQQEDSAVYLCASSFPGQQITDTQYFGPGTRLTVL.

The CDR3 nucleotides read TGTGCCAGCAGTTTCCTAGCGGGGACGAGGACAGATACGCAGTATTTT. Translating gives CASSFLAGTRTDTQYF. V is TRBV27 and J is TRBJ2-3; 9 nucleotides match TRBD2. CDR1 MNHEY and CDR2 SMNVEV come from the germline V gene (reference sequence). Losses at the gene ends were 3 bases for V and 3 bases for J; bases not matched to a gene: 7. The CDR3 spans 16 residues.

The V call is TRBV7-3, the J call TRBJ1-1; no clear D. The CDR3 loop spans 15 amino acids. Germline V lookup: CDR1 SGHTA, CDR2 FQGTGA. V lost 5 bases to trimming and J lost 0 bases, with 13 bases between them. For the CDR3, the DNA is TGTGCCAGCAGCCTCCTGACACCCGTGAACACTGAAGCTTTCTTT. Translating gives CASSLLTPVNTEAFF.

The chain recombines TRBV7-9 with TRBJ2-5, with D hard to call. The CDR3 extends over 14 amino acids. Germline V gene lookup returns CDR1 SEHNR and CDR2 FQNEAQ (reference sequence). Trimming took 6 bases from V and 2 from J, leaving 13 bases between them. CDR3 residues: CASRPYYEQETQYF. Written as DNA, the CDR3 is TGTGCCAGCAGGCCCTACTACGAACAAGAGACCCAGTACTTC. Variable domain in full (rest from reference TRBV7-9 and TRBJ2-5): DTGVSQNPRHKITKRGQNVTFRCDPISEHNRLYWYRQTLGQGPEFLTYFQNEAQLEKSRLLSDRFSAERPKGSFSTLEIQRTEQGDSAMYLCASRPYYEQETQYFGPGTRLLVL.

The table lists this clonotype with a few counts. This chain connects TRBV24-1 to TRBJ1-2; D might be TRBD1 (5 bases). Germline V gene sequence: CDR1 KGHDR, CDR2 SFDVKD. The CDR3 has 11 amino acids. Trimming pared 5 bases from V and 6 bases from J, leaving 6 bases between. Written as DNA, the CDR3 is TGTGCCACCAGTGCAGGGAATGGCTACACCTTC. Translating it yields CATSAGNGYTF.

This chain uses TRBV20-1 with TRBJ1-4; 12 bases fit TRBD1. V dropped 0 bases and J dropped 8; count of bases not matched to a gene: 4. The germline V gene has CDR1 DFQATT and CDR2 SNEGSKA (reference sequence). The CDR3 runs 15 residues. The CDR3 spells CSARDEGTGGEKLFF. CDR3 nucleotide sequence: TGCAGTGCTAGAGATGAGGGGACAGGGGGCGAAAAACTGTTTTTT.

This clonotype was counted only a few times. The CDR3, as DNA: TGTGCCAGCAGCCAAGGCGGATCCCGGTACGAGCAGTACTTC. Its translation: CASSQGGSRYEQYF. The chain is built from TRBV7-2 and TRBJ2-7; no clear D. This CDR3 is 14 amino acids long. Germline V gene lookup returns CDR1 SGHTA and CDR2 FQGNSA. With 5 bases removed from V and 4 bases from J, the gap between germline ends came to 15 bases.

This chain joins TRBV7-9 and TRBJ2-7; D possibly matches TRBD1 or TRBD2 (5 bases each). Looked up from germline, CDR1 is SEHNR and CDR2 is FQNEAQ (reference sequence). V dropped 3 bases and J dropped 0 bases, with 9 bases sitting between them. This CDR3 spans 14 amino acids. The CDR3 DNA is TGTGCCAGCAGCTTCCGGGACGCCTCCTACGAGCAGTACTTC. This codes for CASSFRDASYEQYF.

The V and J genes are TRBV7-8 and TRBJ1-6; a weak D match, TRBD1 (5 bases). Per germline, CDR1 SGHVS and CDR2 FQNEAQ. This CDR3 comprises 14 residues. V dropped 3 bases and J dropped 6 bases, with 9 bases sitting between them. The CDR3: CASSFRDTNSPLHF. The CDR3 DNA reads as TGTGCCAGCAGCTTCAGGGATACTAATTCACCCCTCCACTTT. Full variable domain (missing parts from reference TRBV7-8 and TRBJ1-6): GAGVSQSPRYKVAKRGQDVALRCDPISGHVSLFWYQQALGQGPEFLTYFQNEAQLDKSGLPSDRFFAERPEGSVSTLKIQRTQQEDSAVYLCASSFRDTNSPLHFGNGTRLTVT.

In this sample, this clonotype turned up a few times. The V call is TRBV20-1, the J call TRBJ2-1; either TRBD1 or TRBD2 may fit D (5 bases each). CDR1 is DFQATT and CDR2 is SNEGSKA in the germline V gene (reference sequence). CDR3 length equals 16 residues. The germline V and J ends were trimmed by 4 bases and 5 bases, with 21 bases remaining between them. The CDR3 DNA follows: TGCAGTGCTATGGGCCACCGGGGCCGAGGCAACAATGAGCAGTTCTTC. It specifies CSAMGHRGRGNNEQFF.

About this clonotype: The germline gene is not matched at one end of the junction; a read error may be the cause. Here the CDR3 reads CASSQGLGIRETQYF. DNA for the CDR3: TGTGCCAGCAGCCAAGGGCTGGGGATCCGAGAGACCCAGTACTTT. V and J are TRBV14 and TRBJ2-5; D is undetermined. Germline V lookup: CDR1 SGHDN, CDR2 FVKESK. The CDR3 loop spans 15 amino acids.

Concerning this clonotype: Relative to the germline gene, one junction end is altered; a read error may explain this. The chain has TRBV12-3 or TRBV12-4 and TRBJ2-3; no clear D gene. CDR3 length: 15 residues. As DNA, the CDR3 is TGTGCCAGCAGCCAGACGAGAATTTCCACAGATGCGCAGTATTTT. Residues: CASSQTRISTDAQYF.

The chain links TRBV7-9 to TRBJ1-2; 9 positions match TRBD1. The V gene end was trimmed by 6 bases and the J gene end by 3 bases; junction bases not matched to a gene: 17. Germline CDR1 SEHNR, CDR2 FQNEAQ (reference sequence). The CDR3 sequence is 18 residues long. CDR3 bases: TGTGCCAGCAGTCATATTTCAGAACAGGGGGCGCGAGACTATGGCTACACCTTC. It yields the protein CASSHISEQGARDYGYTF.

As regards this clonotype: At one boundary the junction diverges from the germline segment, which might be a read error. The V call is TRBV11-2, the J call TRBJ2-5, with D hard to call. Per the germline V gene, CDR1 is SGHAT and CDR2 is FQNNGV. This CDR3 is built from 13 residues. CDR3 amino acids: CASSLGRQGTQYF. The CDR3 DNA reads TGTGCCAGCAGCTTAGGACGGCAAGGGACCCAGTACTTC.

This clonotype has just a few counts. This sequence joins TRBV20-1 and TRBJ2-5, with 7 bases fitting TRBD2. This CDR3 is built from 14 residues. Looked up from germline, CDR1 is DFQATT and CDR2 is SNEGSKA (reference sequence). Trimming removed 0 bases from V and 11 bases from J; junction bases left unmatched: 12. CDR3: CSARDPRGTREQYF. CDR3 sequence (DNA): TGCAGTGCTAGAGATCCGCGGGGGACCCGGGAGCAGTACTTC.

This clonotype turned up a few times. V and J are TRBV5-1 and TRBJ2-1; a weak D match, TRBD2 (6 bases). Germline values: CDR1 SGHRS, CDR2 YFSETQ. The CDR3 length is 16 residues. Deletions cut 4 bases from V and 0 bases from J, with 14 bases between. CDR3 bases: TGCGCCAGCAGCCACGGGACTCGGAGCTCCTACAATGAGCAGTTCTTC. As protein: CASSHGTRSSYNEQFF.

This clonotype was counted only a few times. The chain couples TRBV11-2 to TRBJ2-5; D perhaps matches TRBD2 (7 bases). V lost 1 base and J lost 5, with 14 bases in between. CDR1 is SGHAT and CDR2 is FQNNGV in the germline V gene. The CDR3 extends over 15 amino acids. CDR3 DNA sequence: TGTGCCAGCAGCTTAGTGACGGGGGGCCGGGAGACCCAGTACTTC. This gives the protein CASSLVTGGRETQYF.

This clonotype appeared many times. The gene calls are TRBV7-6 and TRBJ2-3; D gene unclear. The CDR3 spans 14 residues. Germline assignment: CDR1 SGHVS and CDR2 FNYEAQ. Trimming took 4 bases from V and 2 from J, leaving 10 bases between them. The CDR3 DNA reads as TGTGCCAGCAGCTCAACTTTCGTCACAGATACGCAGTATTTT. This gives the protein CASSSTFVTDTQYF.

This clonotype came up a few times. This chain joins TRBV12-3 or TRBV12-4 and TRBJ2-5; TRBD2 matches 10 bases. This CDR3 is built from 16 residues. V gave up 6 bases and J gave up 4 bases; unmatched junction bases: 11. The CDR3 region has the DNA TGTGCCAGCAGACCACCTCTAGCGGGAGTTACAGAGACCCAGTACTTC. Translating gives CASRPPLAGVTETQYF.

The gene calls are TRBV5-1 and TRBJ2-7, with D perhaps matching TRBD1 (6 bases). The germline V gene encodes CDR1 SGHRS and CDR2 YFSETQ. This CDR3 region has 16 residues. V lost 0 bases and J 3 bases, leaving 16 bases between the germline ends. CDR3 protein: CASSLDSDSGFYEQYF. As DNA, the CDR3 is TGCGCCAGCAGCTTGGACTCGGACAGCGGTTTCTACGAGCAGTACTTC.

The V and J genes are TRBV4-1 and TRBJ2-1; 9 nucleotides agree with TRBD2. Germline V CDR1 and CDR2: MGHRA, YSYEKL. With 0 bases clipped from V and 3 bases from J, the junction kept 6 bases outside the gene matches. The CDR3 consists of 17 residues. CDR3 bases: TGCGCCAGCAGCCAAGATCTGGCGGGGGGGCGCTACAATGAGCAGTTCTTC. As protein: CASSQDLAGGRYNEQFF.

V is TRBV27 and J is TRBJ2-5, with 7 nucleotides matching TRBD1. V was pared by 9 bases and J by 6 bases, with 7 bases of the junction left unmatched. The CDR3 has 12 amino acids. Germline V gives CDR1 MNHEY, CDR2 SMNVEV (reference sequence). The CDR3 coding sequence is TGTGCCAGACCTACAGGGGTGAAGACCCAGTACTTC. The encoded protein is CARPTGVKTQYF.

Points on this clonotype: One end of the junction does not line up with germline, which may come from a read error. The chain combines TRBV6-6 with TRBJ2-7, with D unresolved. The CDR3 has 14 residues. Germline V gene sequence: CDR1 MNHNY, CDR2 SVGAGI (reference sequence). The CDR3: CASSSRTSSYERYF. The CDR3 DNA follows: TGTGCCAGCAGTTCTCGGACCAGCTCCTACGAGCGGTACTTC.

This clonotype turned up a few times. The genes are TRBV6-1 and TRBJ2-1; unclear D gene. Trimming took off 4 bases at V and 0 bases at J, with 10 bases between the two ends. The CDR3 spans 15 residues. Germline assignment: CDR1 MNHNS and CDR2 SASEGT. CDR3 in amino acids: CASSGDLSSYNEQFF. The CDR3, as DNA: TGTGCCAGCAGTGGAGACCTGAGCTCCTACAATGAGCAGTTCTTC.

The rearrangement uses TRBV29-1 and TRBJ1-2; 7 bases align to TRBD1. This CDR3 is 13 amino acids long. Per germline, CDR1 SQVTM and CDR2 ANQGSEA. The junction had 7 bases not matched to a gene; V was cut back by 6 bases and J by 3 bases. CDR3 sequence (DNA): TGCAGCGTAAGGGACAGACTCGACTATGGCTACACCTTC. Amino acids: CSVRDRLDYGYTF.